This is a list of T cell receptor beta chains from one sample in a study of PD-1 blockade in classical Hodgkin lymphoma. Sequenced by immunoSEQ multiplex PCR; TCRdb stores in-frame clones only, minus some. This sample has about 26,000 clones, with over 60% found just once. This specimen was peripheral blood mononuclear cells (PBMCs), taken before the second cycle of nivolumab. The source is a human donor with classical Hodgkin lymphoma. CDR3s include the opening cysteine and the closing phenylalanine or tryptophan.

TRBV7-9 CASSRDGQDQYF
TRBV4-2 CASSQDGVYEQYF
TRBV18 CASSPGIAETQYF
TRBV19 CASTARDRGQGNYGYTF
TRBV27 CASSFEGSSYNEQFF
TRBV19 CASSPYGTGGPYEQYF
TRBV7-2 CASSLGGTGAGNTIYF
TRBV19 CASSNGQSNQPQHF
TRBV2 CASSEAARVNQPQHF
TRBV28 CASSFPDRGHEQYF
TRBV5-6 CASSLADRGGASQYF
TRBV5-6 CASSSTGVRGAFF
TRBV6-5 CASSYSMRNYGYTF
TRBV19 CATTSGTGGPNGANVLTF
TRBV9 CASSGRAGQGQETQYF
TRBV25-1 CASSLSGLGTDTQYF
TRBV11-1 CASSHGANSYEQYF
TRBV7-2 CASSNLAEGEQFF
TRBV18 CASSRTGQGQETQYF
TRBV7-3 CASSPGTSGRETQYF
TRBV4-1 CASSQDGGQGGAQHF
TRBV28 CASRTGGNSNQPQHF